The clone carrying this TCR beta chain was counted ten times or more. The antigen is not known. CDR1 and CDR2 from the germline V gene are SGHTA and FQGNSA. The CDR3 is made up of 14 amino acids. Trimming removed 0 bases from V and 6 bases from J, with 6 bases in between. This specimen comes from a study of T cell repertoires in cytomegalovirus infection. At the level of the study: Carrying CMV and the relevant HLA type showed in public TCR beta signatures.

Findings and caveats of the study: It was HLA-C-restricted CMV-specific TCR beta clonotypes that dominated the response ex vivo. There were carriers of CMV plus the relevant HLA, and cumulative public TCR beta family frequency identified them.

TCRdb re-derived calls from the reads in MiXCR, one entry per CDR3 protein. The table records about 140,000 distinct CDR3 sequences, about 6% of them present only once. The rearrangement uses TRBV7-2 and TRBJ1-6; D remains ambiguous. The sequence was obtained from a human donor in good health (CMV status not recorded). Some clones in this sample may be carry-over from other donors' samples. The material sequenced was PBMCs. The CDR3 region is CASSLAGSNSPLHF. Written as DNA, the CDR3 is TGTGCCAGCAGCTTAGCGGGGAGTAATTCACCCCTCCACTTT.